Reported below is one T cell receptor (beta chain). These data originate in a study of blood T cell repertoires in COVID-19. The overall study: Material from acute and convalescent COVID-19 was sourced from the United States, Italy and Spain. PBMCs, B-cell-depleted T cells, or T cells provided the cDNA or gDNA that made up the material.

Assay: immunoSEQ multiplex PCR; the TCRdb copy retains only in-frame clones and omits some. The repertoire holds around 30,000 clones, with 90% to 95% as singletons. CDR1 and CDR2 (germline): MNHEY, SMNVEV (reference sequence). This CDR3 is built from 16 residues. V gave up 3 bases and J gave up 0 bases; unmatched junction bases: 2. Sequencing was carried out using peripheral blood. The chain couples TRBV27 to TRBJ2-6, with 7 bases matching TRBD2. The TCR originated in a male donor with active COVID-19. CDR3 loop: CASSFGGGSGANVLTF. As DNA, the CDR3 is TGTGCCAGCAGTTTTGGCGGGGGCTCTGGGGCCAACGTCCTGACTTTC.